The T cell receptor (beta chain) under discussion was sequenced for a study of tumor and adjacent non-tumor tissue in lung cancer. Germline V CDR1 and CDR2: DFQATT, SNEGSKA (reference sequence). The length of the CDR3 is 15 residues. Trimming cost V 2 bases and J 2 bases; bases outside gene matches: 3. RNA was extracted from bulk tissue without any cell sorting. Donors were chemotherapy-naive, newly diagnosed lung cancer surgical patients in China, August–late 2014. The study, taken as a whole, reports: Compared with tumor, normal lung showed significantly lower TCR diversity. Normal lung showed higher cumulative top 100 clone frequency than tumor.

This clonotype was seen a single time. Its antigen remains unidentified. One base away lies a much larger clone, so this may be a sequencing read error. The conserved closing phenylalanine or tryptophan is absent in this CDR3, likely reflecting a read error. The library came from three nested PCR rounds adapted from ARM-PCR protocols. TCRdb recomputed calls from the multiplex PCR reads with MiXCR, one row per CDR3 protein. The sample records 220,000 or so distinct CDR3 sequences, 60% to 75% being singletons. Sequencing input: lung tumor tissue. This TCR was sampled from a man aged 60 to 75 with non-small cell lung cancer. This rearrangement joins TRBV20-1 to TRBJ1-5; 10 bases map to TRBD1. The CDR3 region is CSARRQGAGNQPQHL. The DNA for the CDR3 is TGCAGTGCTAGAAGACAGGGGGCAGGCAATCAGCCCCAGCATCTT.